The 7 T cell receptor beta chains below all came from one sample that was sequenced in a study of patients and donors after allogeneic stem cell transplantation. One entry per CDR3 protein results from TCRdb running MiXCR on the RT-PCR reads. The sample carries around 7,100 distinct CDR3 sequences, roughly 12% recorded once. Sequencing was carried out using blood, either unsorted or a sorted T cell fraction (not recorded which). These receptors were obtained from a human donor who was either an allogeneic HSCT recipient or a stem cell or donor lymphocyte infusion donor (not recorded which). It is not recorded whose cells these are; they may come from a transplant donor.

This clonotype was detected ten times or more. This chain uses TRBV18 with TRBJ1-1; the D gene is possibly TRBD1 (5 bases). Trimming took off 2 bases at V and 2 bases at J, with 12 bases between the two ends. Germline assignment: CDR1 KGHSH and CDR2 LQKENI. This CDR3 has 15 residues. CDR3 protein: CASSPSGGSNTEAFF. CDR3 DNA: TGTGCCAGCTCACCATCCGGGGGGTCAAACACTGAAGCTTTCTTT.

J is TRBJ2-7 and V is TRBV6-6; D is uncertain. Germline V CDR1 and CDR2: MNHNY, SVGAGI (reference sequence). The CDR3 is 14 amino acids. Trimming pared 5 bases from V and 2 bases from J, leaving 13 bases between. The CDR3 protein is CASSPLPPAYEQYF. The CDR3, as DNA: TGTGCCAGCAGTCCATTGCCGCCCGCCTACGAGCAGTACTTC.

This clonotype is a singleton in its sample. This chain joins TRBV4-3 and TRBJ2-5; 12 bases map to TRBD2. This CDR3 is built from 16 residues. V gave up 2 bases and J gave up 3 bases; unmatched junction bases: 4. In germline, CDR1 is LGHNA, CDR2 YSLEER. In DNA form, the CDR3 reads TGCGCCAGCAGCCAACTACTAGCGGGGGGTAAAGAGACCCAGTACTTC. Encoded protein: CASSQLLAGGKETQYF.

A few counts support this clonotype. This chain connects TRBV7-9 to TRBJ1-3; a weak D match, TRBD1 (5 bases). CDR3 length: 16 amino acids. CDR1 is SEHNR and CDR2 is FQNEAQ in the germline V gene (reference sequence). The V gene lost 4 bases and the J gene lost 0 bases, with 13 bases spanning the gap. CDR3 sequence (DNA): TGTGCCAGCAGCTCCGCGGGACCGTACTCTGGAAACACCATATATTTT. It yields the protein CASSSAGPYSGNTIYF.

As concerns this clonotype: The CDR3 carries no conserved terminal phenylalanine or tryptophan, so it likely arises from a read error. J is TRBJ2-5 and V is TRBV4-3; TRBD2 aligns across 9 bases. The germline V gene encodes CDR1 LGHNA and CDR2 YSLEER. The CDR3 runs to 17 residues. Losses at the gene ends were 3 bases for V and 6 bases for J; bases not matched to a gene: 14. CDR3 residues: CASSQSGGAGGVKTQYV. The DNA of the CDR3 is TGCGCCAGCAGCCAGTCGGGTGGTGCGGGAGGGGTTAAGACCCAGTACGTC.

A few counts support this clonotype. The chain combines TRBV7-9 with TRBJ2-7; 7 bases fit TRBD1. Germline CDR1 SEHNR, CDR2 FQNEAQ (reference sequence). This CDR3 comprises 16 residues. The ends lost 2 bases at V and 3 bases at J; junction bases unmatched: 10. CDR3 sequence (DNA): TGTGCCAGCAGCTTATCGACAGGGCTAATCCTCTACGAGCAGTACTTC. Encoded protein: CASSLSTGLILYEQYF.

The chain joins TRBV20-1 to TRBJ2-3; D perhaps matches TRBD2 (5 bases). Germline lookup yields CDR1 DFQATT and CDR2 SNEGSKA (reference sequence). This CDR3 spans 17 amino acids. Trimming pared 2 bases from V and 6 bases from J, leaving 24 bases between. The CDR3 coding sequence is TGCAGTGCTAGATCCTCCGTAAGGACTGACCTGGTTGATACGCAGTATTTT. Amino acid sequence: CSARSSVRTDLVDTQYF.